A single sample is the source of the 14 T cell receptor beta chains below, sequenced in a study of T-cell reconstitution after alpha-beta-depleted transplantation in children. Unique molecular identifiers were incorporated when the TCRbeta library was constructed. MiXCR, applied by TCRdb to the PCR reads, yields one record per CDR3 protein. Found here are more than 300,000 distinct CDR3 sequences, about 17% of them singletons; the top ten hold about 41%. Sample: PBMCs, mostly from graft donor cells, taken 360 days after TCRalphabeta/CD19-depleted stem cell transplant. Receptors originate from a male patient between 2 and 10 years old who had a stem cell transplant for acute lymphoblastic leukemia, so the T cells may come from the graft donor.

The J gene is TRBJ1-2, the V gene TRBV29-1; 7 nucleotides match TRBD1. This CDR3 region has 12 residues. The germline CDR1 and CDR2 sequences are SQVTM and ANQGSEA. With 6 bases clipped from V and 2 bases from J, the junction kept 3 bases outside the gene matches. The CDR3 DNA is TGCAGCGTCATGACAGGGAACTATGGCTACACCTTC. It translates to CSVMTGNYGYTF.

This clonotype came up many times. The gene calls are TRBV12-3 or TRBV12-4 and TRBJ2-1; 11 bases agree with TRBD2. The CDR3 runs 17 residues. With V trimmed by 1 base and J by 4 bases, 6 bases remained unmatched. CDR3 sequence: CASSLGGGLAVYNEQFF. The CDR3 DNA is TGTGCCAGCAGTTTAGGGGGGGGACTAGCGGTTTACAATGAGCAGTTCTTC.

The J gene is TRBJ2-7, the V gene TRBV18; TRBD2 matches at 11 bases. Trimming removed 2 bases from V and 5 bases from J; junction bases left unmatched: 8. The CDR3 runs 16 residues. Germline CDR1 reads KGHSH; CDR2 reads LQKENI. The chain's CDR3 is CASSPLATSGINEQYF. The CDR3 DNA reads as TGTGCCAGCTCACCATTGGCGACTAGCGGGATTAACGAGCAGTACTTC.

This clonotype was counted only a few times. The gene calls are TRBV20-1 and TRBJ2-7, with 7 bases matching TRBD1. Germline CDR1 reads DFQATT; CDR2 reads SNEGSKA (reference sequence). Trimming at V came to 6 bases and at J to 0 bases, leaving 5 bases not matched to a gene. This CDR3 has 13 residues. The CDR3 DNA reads TGCAGTGCCAAGACAGGGAACTCCTACGAGCAGTACTTC. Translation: CSAKTGNSYEQYF.

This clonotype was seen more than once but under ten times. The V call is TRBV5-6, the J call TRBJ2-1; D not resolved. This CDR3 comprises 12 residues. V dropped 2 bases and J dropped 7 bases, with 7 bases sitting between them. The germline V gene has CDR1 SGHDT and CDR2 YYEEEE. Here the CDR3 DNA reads TGTGCCAGCAGCTTCGACGGTAATGAGCAGTTCTTC. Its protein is CASSFDGNEQFF.

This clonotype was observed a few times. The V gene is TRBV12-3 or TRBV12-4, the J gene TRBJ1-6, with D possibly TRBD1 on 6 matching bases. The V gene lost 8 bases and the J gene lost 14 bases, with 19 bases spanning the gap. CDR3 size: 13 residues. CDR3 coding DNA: TGTGCCAGCGGAGGGGGGGCCCGTGGTGCCCTCCACTTT. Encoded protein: CASGGGARGALHF.

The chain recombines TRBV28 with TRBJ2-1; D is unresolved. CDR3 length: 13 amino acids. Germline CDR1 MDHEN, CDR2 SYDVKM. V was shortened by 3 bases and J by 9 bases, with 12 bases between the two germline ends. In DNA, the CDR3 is TGTGCCAGCAGTTTTTTGGTTGGTGGTGAGCAGTTCTTC. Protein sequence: CASSFLVGGEQFF.

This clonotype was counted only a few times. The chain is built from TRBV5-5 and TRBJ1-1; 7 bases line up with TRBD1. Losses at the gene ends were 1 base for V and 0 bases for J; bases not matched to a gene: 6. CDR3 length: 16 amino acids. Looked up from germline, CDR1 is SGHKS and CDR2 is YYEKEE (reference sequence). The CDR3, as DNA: TGTGCCAGCAGCTTGTTTCGGGACAGCATGAACACTGAAGCTTTCTTT. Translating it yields CASSLFRDSMNTEAFF.

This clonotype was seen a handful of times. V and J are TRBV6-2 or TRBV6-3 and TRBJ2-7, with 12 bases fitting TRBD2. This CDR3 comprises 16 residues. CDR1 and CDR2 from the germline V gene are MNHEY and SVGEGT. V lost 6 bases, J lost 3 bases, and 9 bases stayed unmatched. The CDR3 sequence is CASSLKGLAGNYEQYF. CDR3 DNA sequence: TGTGCCAGCAGCTTAAAAGGACTAGCGGGAAACTACGAGCAGTACTTC.

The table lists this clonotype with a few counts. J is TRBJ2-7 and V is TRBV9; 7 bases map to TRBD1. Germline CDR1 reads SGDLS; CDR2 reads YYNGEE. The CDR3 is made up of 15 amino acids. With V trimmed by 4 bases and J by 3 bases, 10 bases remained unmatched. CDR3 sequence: CASSIRTGPVYEQYF. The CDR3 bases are TGTGCCAGCAGCATCCGGACAGGACCCGTCTACGAGCAGTACTTC.

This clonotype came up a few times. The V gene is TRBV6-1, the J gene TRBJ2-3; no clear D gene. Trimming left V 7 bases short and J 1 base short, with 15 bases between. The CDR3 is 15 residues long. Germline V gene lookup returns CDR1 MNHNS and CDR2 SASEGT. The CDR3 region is CASTTARGGTDTQYF. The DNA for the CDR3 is TGTGCCAGCACCACCGCCCGCGGTGGCACAGATACGCAGTATTTT.

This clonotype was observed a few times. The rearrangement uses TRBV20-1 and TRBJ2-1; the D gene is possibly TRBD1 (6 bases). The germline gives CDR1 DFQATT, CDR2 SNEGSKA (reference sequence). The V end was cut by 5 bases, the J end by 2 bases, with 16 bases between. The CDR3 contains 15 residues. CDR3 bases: TGCAGTGCTGGCATTGGGACATCCACCTACAATGAGCAGTTCTTC. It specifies CSAGIGTSTYNEQFF.

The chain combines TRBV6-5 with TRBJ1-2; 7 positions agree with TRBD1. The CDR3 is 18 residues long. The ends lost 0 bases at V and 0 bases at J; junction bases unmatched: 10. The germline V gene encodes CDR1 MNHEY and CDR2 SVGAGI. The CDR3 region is CASSYSYKLTGPNYGYTF. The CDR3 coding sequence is TGTGCCAGCAGTTACTCCTATAAACTGACAGGGCCTAACTATGGCTACACCTTC.

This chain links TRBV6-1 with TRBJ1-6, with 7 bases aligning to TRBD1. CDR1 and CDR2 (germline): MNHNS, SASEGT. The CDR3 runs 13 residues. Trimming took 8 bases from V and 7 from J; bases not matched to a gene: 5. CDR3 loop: CASGTDGNSPLHF. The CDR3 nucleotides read TGTGCCAGCGGGACAGACGGAAATTCACCCCTCCACTTT.